A single sample is the source of the 11 T cell receptor beta chains below, sequenced in a study of blood T cell repertoires in COVID-19. Sequencing used immunoSEQ multiplex PCR; TCRdb keeps in-frame clones, though not all of them. The sample lists approximately 260,000 clones, about 80% seen once, with more than 9.5% in the top ten. The specimen was peripheral blood. These receptors were collected from a woman aged 80 or older with acute or convalescent COVID-19.

In its sample, this clone was seen a few times. Here the CDR3 reads CASSGDRNNEKLFF. In DNA, the CDR3 is TGTGCCAGCTCAGGGGACAGGAATAATGAAAAACTGTTTTTT. This sequence joins TRBV18 and TRBJ1-4; 8 nucleotides agree with TRBD1. Looked up from germline, CDR1 is KGHSH and CDR2 is LQKENI. V lost 5 bases to trimming and J lost 4 bases; unmatched junction nucleotides: 3. The CDR3 runs to 14 residues.

V and J are TRBV7-2 and TRBJ2-5, with D possibly TRBD2 on 6 matching bases. Trimming left V 5 bases short and J 1 base short, with 17 bases between. Germline V gene sequence: CDR1 SGHTA, CDR2 FQGNSA. The CDR3 is 16 amino acids. The CDR3 sequence: CASSPPRRGAQETQYF. DNA for the CDR3: TGTGCCAGCAGCCCACCCAGGCGGGGCGCCCAAGAGACCCAGTACTTC.

This clone has just a few counts. CDR3 DNA: TGTGCCAGCAGCCCTCGGAGGCAGGGAGGATATGGCTACACCTTC. This encodes CASSPRRQGGYGYTF. The chain couples TRBV28 to TRBJ1-2; tentatively, D is TRBD1 (5 bases). V lost 6 bases, J lost 5 bases, and 19 bases lay in between. The CDR3 spans 15 residues. Looked up from germline, CDR1 is MDHEN and CDR2 is SYDVKM.

The chain recombines TRBV19 with TRBJ1-5; 10 bases fit TRBD1. Looked up from germline, CDR1 is LNHDA and CDR2 is SQIVND (reference sequence). Trimming took 7 bases from V and 6 from J; bases not matched to a gene: 9. There are 15 residues in the CDR3. The CDR3 DNA sequence: TGTGCCAGTACCTCCGGGACAGGGGCTGTTCAGCCCCAGCATTTT. The encoded protein is CASTSGTGAVQPQHF.

CDR3 sequence: CASSPGGGGRETQYF. CDR3 DNA sequence: TGTGCCAGCAGCCCCGGCGGGGGGGGCCGAGAGACCCAGTACTTC. The rearrangement links TRBV7-9 to TRBJ2-5; TRBD2 aligns across 9 bases. The germline CDR1 and CDR2 sequences are SEHNR and FQNEAQ (reference sequence). With 5 bases clipped from V and 4 bases from J, the junction kept 8 bases outside the gene matches. The CDR3 extends over 15 amino acids.

This sequence joins TRBV5-8 and TRBJ1-2; the D is unclear. CDR3 length equals 14 residues. Trimming removed 1 base at V and 1 base at J, with 8 bases between. Germline V lookup: CDR1 SGHTS, CDR2 YDEGEE. This CDR3 reads CASSLTRNNYGYTF. The CDR3 nucleotides read TGTGCCAGCAGCTTGACCAGGAATAACTATGGCTACACCTTC.

The chain links TRBV19 to TRBJ1-1; 7 bases match TRBD1. With 7 bases clipped from V and 4 bases from J, the junction kept 6 bases outside the gene matches. The CDR3 is 13 residues long. Germline V gives CDR1 LNHDA, CDR2 SQIVND (reference sequence). The CDR3 DNA sequence: TGTGCCAGTATCCGACCAGGGGGCACTGAAGCTTTCTTT. This encodes CASIRPGGTEAFF.

J is TRBJ2-1 and V is TRBV14; 10 bases are a match to TRBD2. Germline V lookup: CDR1 SGHDN, CDR2 FVKESK. The CDR3 runs 15 residues. V trimming: 4 bases; J trimming: 4 bases; junction bases outside the gene matches: 4. In DNA form, the CDR3 reads TGTGCCAGCAGCCCGATAGCGGGGGGATACAATGAGCAGTTCTTC. This translates into CASSPIAGGYNEQFF.

This clone was found once. The CDR3 loop is CASKGAPWNTIYF. In nucleotides, the CDR3 is TGTGCCAGCAAGGGGGCCCCCTGGAACACCATATATTTT. The chain couples TRBV6-5 to TRBJ1-3, with TRBD1 matching over 7 bases. CDR3 length equals 13 residues. V gave up 7 bases and J gave up 7 bases; unmatched junction bases: 7. The germline CDR1 and CDR2 sequences are MNHEY and SVGAGI.

The rearrangement uses TRBV4-2 and TRBJ1-3; 11 positions match TRBD1. The CDR3 consists of 16 residues. V lost 2 bases, J lost 3 bases, and 3 bases stayed unmatched. The germline gives CDR1 LGHNA, CDR2 YNFKEQ. The CDR3 nucleotides are TGTGCCAGCAGCCAAAGGACAGGGGGCGATGGAAACACCATATATTTT. This gives the protein CASSQRTGGDGNTIYF.

The V call is TRBV5-4, the J call TRBJ2-1; D unclear. The ends were cut back, 3 bases at V and 5 bases at J, with 6 bases in the middle. The germline V gene encodes CDR1 SGHNT and CDR2 YYREEE (reference sequence). The CDR3 is 12 residues long. Here the CDR3 reads CASSSQDNEQFF. For the CDR3, the DNA is TGTGCCAGCAGCTCCCAGGACAATGAGCAGTTCTTC.